This T cell receptor beta chain comes out of a study of early T cells in non-severe SARS-CoV-2 infection. The sample holds a few counts of this clonotype. TCRdb recomputed calls from the 5' RACE reads with MiXCR, one row per CDR3 protein. Of tens of thousands of distinct CDR3 sequences in the sample, 10% to 15% are singletons; the top ten hold around 1.4%. The V end lost 4 bases, the J end lost 6 bases, and 14 bases lay between the germline ends. Germline V gene lookup returns CDR1 SGHRS and CDR2 YFSETQ. The CDR3 length is 14 residues. This TCR was recovered from an adult who was a healthcare worker with PCR-confirmed SARS-CoV-2 infection or an uninfected control (not recorded which). The source was whole blood, collected at baseline. The chain has TRBV5-1 and TRBJ1-5; D is unclear. The CDR3: CASSPDSSSQPQHF. DNA of the CDR3: TGCGCCAGCAGCCCCGACTCTTCTAGTCAGCCCCAGCATTTT.